Listed below are T cell receptor beta chains from one sample, sequenced in a study of T cell responses to AZD1222 COVID-19 vaccine. The data were produced by immunoSEQ multiplex PCR, yet TCRdb's version contains in-frame clones alone and is incomplete. The sample lists more than 150,000 clones; approximately 87% were seen once. This specimen was peripheral blood, taken on day 0 of MenACWY control vaccination. These receptors originate from an adult in good health. The conserved cysteine and the conserved F or W are not part of the CDR3 here.

v_call cdr3_aa
TRBV3-1/TRBV3-2 ASGAGELNNSPLH
TRBV10-3 AIRQAGGFGNTIY
TRBV2 ASTRMGVSSTDTQY
TRBV2 AGRAGGASGELF
TRBV4-2 ASSQDGMSSYEQY
TRBV5-1 ASSSGQGGWANVLT
TRBV6-5 ASRPLQGAGETQY
TRBV12-3/TRBV12-4 ATGAGRAKLF
TRBV2 ASRPRVYEQY
TRBV4-3 ASSPIAGGGNEQF
TRBV7-9 ASSTASGWNTGELF
TRBV14 ASSQDRAGYGYT
TRBV11-2 ASSPGLNRDAF
TRBV6-2/TRBV6-3 ASSWGLTGGWYEQY
TRBV19 ASSIGQGAGTGELF
TRBV15 ATSRDRGSNQPQH
TRBV6-4 ASSDTANTEAF
TRBV2 ASSVGTQSSYNEQF
TRBV6-5 ASRVLLNTEAF
TRBV30 AWSGGLNQPQH
TRBV4-2 ASSQESGSGANVLT
TRBV4-1 ASSQGTWETQY
TRBV5-8 ASSSSGSGTDTQY
TRBV7-9 ASSSRQGNTGELF
TRBV18 ASSPTGEDSPLH
TRBV11-2 ASSLAGTASYNEQF
TRBV2 ASSDAGGRTEAF
TRBV9 ASSPPLRTGELF
TRBV6-1 ASSEALTRTEAF
TRBV13 ASSIGTRSQPQH
TRBV5-4 ASSSKGVNYGYT
TRBV12-3/TRBV12-4 ASSLGEPQPQH
TRBV18 ASSPAGGETPAQY